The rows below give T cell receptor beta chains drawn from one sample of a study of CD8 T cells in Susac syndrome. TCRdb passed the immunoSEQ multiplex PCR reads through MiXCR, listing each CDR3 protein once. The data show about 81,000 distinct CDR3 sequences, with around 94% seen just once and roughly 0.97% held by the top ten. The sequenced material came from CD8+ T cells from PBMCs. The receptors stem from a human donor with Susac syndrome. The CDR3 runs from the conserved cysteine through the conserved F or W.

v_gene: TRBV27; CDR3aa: CASRLDAWGANTEAFF
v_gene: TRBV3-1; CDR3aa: CASTEGRNTEAFF
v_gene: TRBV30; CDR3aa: CAWKSGSTEAFF
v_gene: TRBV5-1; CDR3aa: CASSPRPSRYQETQYF
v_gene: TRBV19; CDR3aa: CASSFLQGNEQFF
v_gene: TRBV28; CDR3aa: CASSLVAGEETQYF
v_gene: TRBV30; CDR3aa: CAWSIAGGANNEQFF
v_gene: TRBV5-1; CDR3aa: CATSEGNEQYF
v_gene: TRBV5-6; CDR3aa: CASSVGLAPSYNEQFF
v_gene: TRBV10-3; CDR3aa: CAISVAGATGELFF
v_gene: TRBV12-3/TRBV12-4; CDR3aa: CASRYGSAVRTDTQYF
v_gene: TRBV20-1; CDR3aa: CSASQAETANEQFF
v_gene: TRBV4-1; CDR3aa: CASTPLEAGNTIYF
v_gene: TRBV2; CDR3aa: CASSVTSGVTGGDTQYF
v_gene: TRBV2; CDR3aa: CASSEGLAGADEQFF
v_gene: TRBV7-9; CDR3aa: CASRPSSGSYEQYF
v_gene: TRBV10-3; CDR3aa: CAKRKNLNTEAFF
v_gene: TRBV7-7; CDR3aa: CASSLVTDRETQYF
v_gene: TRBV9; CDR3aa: CASNTGLAGNEQFF
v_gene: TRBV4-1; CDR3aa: CASSHMRDYNEQFF
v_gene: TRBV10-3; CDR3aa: CAISESGVLAEQYF
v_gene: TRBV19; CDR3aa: CASSIGQINEQFF
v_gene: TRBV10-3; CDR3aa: CAISSPNAYEQYF